These 5 T cell receptor beta chains share one sample of origin, sequenced in a study of Graves' ophthalmopathy and Graves' hyperthyroidism. For repertoire sequencing, the TCR beta CDR3 regions were amplified from RNA transcripts. Amplification began with first-round RT-PCR using HTBI primers, then second-round multiplex PCR was performed. TCRdb independently ran MiXCR on the multiplex PCR reads; one entry per CDR3 protein. The sample has 200,000 to 300,000 distinct CDR3 sequences; around 50% are singletons. The sequencing sample was made of peripheral blood. The receptor set was obtained from an adult man with Graves' ophthalmopathy.

This chain uses TRBV5-5 with TRBJ2-7; 7 bases are shared with TRBD1. The J segment lost 0 bases and the V segment lost 0 bases, leaving 3 bases of the junction unmatched. The length of the CDR3 is 15 residues. In germline, CDR1 is SGHKS, CDR2 YYEKEE (reference sequence). This CDR3 is CASSLAGTASYEQYF. In nucleotides, the CDR3 is TGTGCCAGCAGCTTGGCCGGGACAGCCTCCTACGAGCAGTACTTC.

V gene TRBV19 combines with J gene TRBJ1-5; no definite D call. V lost 3 bases and J 0 bases, leaving 9 bases between the germline ends. The CDR3 consists of 15 residues. Germline CDR1 reads LNHDA; CDR2 reads SQIVND (reference sequence). The CDR3 nucleotides read TGTGCCAGTAGTATGACTGAAAATAGCAATCAGCCCCAGCATTTT. It codes for CASSMTENSNQPQHF.

V and J are TRBV7-3 and TRBJ1-3; possible D gene TRBD1, 5 bases. The germline V gene has CDR1 SGHTA and CDR2 FQGTGA. The CDR3 spans 14 residues. V was shortened by 4 bases and J by 9 bases, with 16 bases between the two germline ends. CDR3 amino acids: CASSSPGRAGTIYF. DNA of the CDR3: TGTGCCAGCAGCTCCCCGGGGCGAGCGGGCACCATATATTTT. Drawing the rest from reference TRBV7-3 and TRBJ1-3, the complete variable domain is GAGVSQTPSNKVTEKGKYVELRCDPISGHTALYWYRQSLGQGPEFLIYFQGTGAADDSGLPNDRFFAVRPEGSVSTLKIQRTERGDSAVYLCASSSPGRAGTIYFGEGSWLTVV.

This clonotype was counted only a few times. V is TRBV3-1 and J is TRBJ2-2, with D possibly being TRBD2 (5 bases). The germline gives CDR1 LGHDT, CDR2 YNNKEL (reference sequence). V lost 4 bases, J lost 1 base, and 7 bases lay in between. The CDR3 sequence is 14 residues long. This CDR3 is CASSRAGNTGELFF. DNA of the CDR3: TGTGCCAGCAGCCGGGCGGGGAACACCGGGGAGCTGTTTTTT.

This chain uses TRBV7-8 with TRBJ1-4; tentative D call: TRBD1 (6 bases). V lost 0 bases to trimming and J lost 3 bases, with 11 bases between them. CDR3 length: 16 residues. Germline V gene lookup returns CDR1 SGHVS and CDR2 FQNEAQ. CDR3 amino acids: CASSLAVYRANEKLFF. CDR3 nucleotide sequence: TGTGCCAGCAGCTTAGCAGTTTACAGGGCTAATGAAAAACTGTTTTTT.